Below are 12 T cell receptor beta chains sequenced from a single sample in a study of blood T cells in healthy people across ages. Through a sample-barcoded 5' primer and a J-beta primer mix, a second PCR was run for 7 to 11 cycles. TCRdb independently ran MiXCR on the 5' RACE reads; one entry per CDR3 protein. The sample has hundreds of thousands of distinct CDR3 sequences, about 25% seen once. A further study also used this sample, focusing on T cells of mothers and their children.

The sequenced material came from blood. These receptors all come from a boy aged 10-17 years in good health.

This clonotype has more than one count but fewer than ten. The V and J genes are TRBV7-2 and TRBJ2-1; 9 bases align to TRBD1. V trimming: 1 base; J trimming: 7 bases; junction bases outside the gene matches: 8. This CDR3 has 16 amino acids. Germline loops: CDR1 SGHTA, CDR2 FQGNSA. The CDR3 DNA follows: TGTGCCAGCAGCTTAGGGTTGGGACAGGGAAGGAATGAGCAGTTCTTC. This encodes CASSLGLGQGRNEQFF.

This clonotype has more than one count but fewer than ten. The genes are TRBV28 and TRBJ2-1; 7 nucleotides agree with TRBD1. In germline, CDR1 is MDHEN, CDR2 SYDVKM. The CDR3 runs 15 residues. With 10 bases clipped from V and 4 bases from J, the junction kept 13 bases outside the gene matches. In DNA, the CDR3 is TGTGCCAACAGGGATGGGACAGAAAGATACAATGAGCAGTTCTTC. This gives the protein CANRDGTERYNEQFF.

CDR3 loop: CSAGGTGTTYEQYF. The CDR3 DNA reads TGCAGTGCCGGTGGGACAGGGACGACCTACGAGCAGTACTTC. V usage is TRBV20-1 and J usage is TRBJ2-7; 9 nucleotides match TRBD1. Unmatched junction bases numbered 8, after V lost 6 bases and J lost 2 bases. This CDR3 contains 14 residues. Germline V gives CDR1 DFQATT, CDR2 SNEGSKA (reference sequence).

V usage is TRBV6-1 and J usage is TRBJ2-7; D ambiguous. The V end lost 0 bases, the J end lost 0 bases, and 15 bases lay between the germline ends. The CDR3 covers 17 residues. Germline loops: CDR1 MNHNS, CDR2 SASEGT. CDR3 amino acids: CASSEAGPEQSSYEQYF. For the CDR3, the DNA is TGTGCCAGCAGTGAAGCGGGTCCAGAGCAAAGCTCCTACGAGCAGTACTTC.

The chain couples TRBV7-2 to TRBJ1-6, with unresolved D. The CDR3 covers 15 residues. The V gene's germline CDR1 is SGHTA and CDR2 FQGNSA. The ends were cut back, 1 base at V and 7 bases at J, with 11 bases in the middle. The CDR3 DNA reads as TGTGCCAGCAGCTTAGTTAGGGCGAGAAATTCACCCCTCCACTTT. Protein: CASSLVRARNSPLHF.

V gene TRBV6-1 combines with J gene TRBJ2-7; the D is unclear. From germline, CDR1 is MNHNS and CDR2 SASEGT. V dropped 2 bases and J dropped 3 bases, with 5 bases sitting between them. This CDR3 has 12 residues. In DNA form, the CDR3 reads TGTGCCAGCAGTGAACCGGGCTACGAGCAGTACTTC. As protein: CASSEPGYEQYF.

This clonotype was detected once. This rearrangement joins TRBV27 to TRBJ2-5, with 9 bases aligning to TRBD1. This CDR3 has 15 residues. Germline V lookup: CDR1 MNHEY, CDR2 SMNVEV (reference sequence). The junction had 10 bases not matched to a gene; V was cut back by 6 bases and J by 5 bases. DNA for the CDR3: TGTGCCAGCAGCCAGACAGGGGGATTGTCGGAGACCCAGTACTTC. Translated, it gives CASSQTGGLSETQYF.

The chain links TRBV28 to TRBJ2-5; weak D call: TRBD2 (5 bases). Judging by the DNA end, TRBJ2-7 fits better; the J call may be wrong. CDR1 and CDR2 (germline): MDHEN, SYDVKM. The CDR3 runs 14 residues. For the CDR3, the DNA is TGTGCCAGCCTCCCATCAGCGGACCCCTACGAGCAGTACTTC. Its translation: CASLPSADPYEQYF.

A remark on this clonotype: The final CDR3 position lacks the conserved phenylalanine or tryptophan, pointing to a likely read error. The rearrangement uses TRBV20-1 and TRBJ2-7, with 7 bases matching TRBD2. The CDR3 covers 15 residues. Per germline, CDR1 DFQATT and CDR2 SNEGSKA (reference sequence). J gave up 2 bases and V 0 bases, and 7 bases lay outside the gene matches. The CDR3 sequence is CSARETGGHPYEQYL. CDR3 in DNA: TGCAGTGCTAGAGAAACGGGAGGTCATCCCTACGAGCAGTACCTC.

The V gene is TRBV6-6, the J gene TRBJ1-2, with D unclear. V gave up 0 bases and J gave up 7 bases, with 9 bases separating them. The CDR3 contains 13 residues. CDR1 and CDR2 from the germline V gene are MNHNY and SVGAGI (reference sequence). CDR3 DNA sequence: TGTGCCAGCAGTTACTCCTTCGACGGTGGCTACACCTTC. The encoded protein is CASSYSFDGGYTF.

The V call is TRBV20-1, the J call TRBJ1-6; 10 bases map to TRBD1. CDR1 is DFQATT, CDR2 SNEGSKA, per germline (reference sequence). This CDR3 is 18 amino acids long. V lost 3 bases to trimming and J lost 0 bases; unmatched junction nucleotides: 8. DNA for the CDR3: TGCAGTGCTAGCCGAGGACAGGGGGGGAGCTCCTATAATTCACCCCTCCACTTT. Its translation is CSASRGQGGSSYNSPLHF.

The CDR3 DNA is TGTGCCACCAGTGACAACGGACAGGGGAAGGGCTACACCTTC. It yields the protein CATSDNGQGKGYTF. The rearrangement joins TRBV24-1 to TRBJ1-2; 9 nucleotides align to TRBD1. J gave up 8 bases and V 4 bases, and 7 bases lay outside the gene matches. Germline V lookup: CDR1 KGHDR, CDR2 SFDVKD. This CDR3 is built from 14 residues.